The rows below give T cell receptor beta chains drawn from one sample of a study of cytomegalovirus exposure and HLA in healthy donors. Repertoires were generated with immunoSEQ multiplex PCR, while TCRdb's copy carries only in-frame clones and drops some. The table lists 150,000 to 200,000 clones, around 80% of them singletons. The source material was PBMCs. The receptors were sampled from a woman aged 30 to 39 in good health and CMV-seropositive. The CDR3 runs from the conserved cysteine through the conserved F or W. A D gene is named only where the DNA matches it firmly. Clone size is not always given. Where it is, it says once, few, many or a class for expanded clones.

V gene	J gene	D gene	clone size	CDR3 protein	CDR3 DNA
TRBV4-2	TRBJ1-2	.	.	CASSHSGGVGYTF	TGTGCCAGCAGCCATTCGGGCGGGGTTGGCTACACCTTC
TRBV25-1	TRBJ1-6	TRBD1	.	CASRGDRNSPLHF	TGTGCCAGCAGAGGGGACAGGAATTCACCCCTCCACTTT
TRBV5-6	TRBJ2-7	.	.	CASSHLGGGGYYEQYF	TGTGCCAGCAGCCACTTGGGTGGGGGAGGTTACTACGAGCAGTACTTC
TRBV5-4	TRBJ1-1	.	.	CASSPRGYTEAFF	TGTGCCAGCAGCCCGCGGGGTTACACTGAAGCTTTCTTT
TRBV4-1	TRBJ1-3	.	.	CASSQGQLSGNTIYF	TGCGCCAGCAGCCAAGGACAGCTCTCTGGAAACACCATATATTTT
TRBV6-5	TRBJ2-7	.	.	CASSRDGGRFYEQYF	TGTGCCAGCAGCCGCGACGGGGGACGATTCTACGAGCAGTACTTC
TRBV19	TRBJ2-1	TRBD1	.	CASSIQGDRGNEQFF	TGTGCCAGTAGTATCCAAGGGGACAGGGGGAATGAGCAGTTCTTC
TRBV28	TRBJ2-7	.	.	CASRTTNQEQYF	TGTGCCAGCAGGACTACGAACCAGGAGCAGTACTTC
TRBV4-2	TRBJ2-5	.	.	CASRRPPEETQYF	TGTGCCAGCAGGAGACCCCCGGAGGAGACCCAGTACTTC
TRBV4-1	TRBJ1-2	.	.	CASSQDWSGNYGYTF	TGCGCCAGCAGCCAAGATTGGTCAGGAAACTATGGCTACACCTTC
TRBV2	TRBJ2-5	TRBD1	.	CASSEVLGTGGLGTQYF	TGTGCCAGCAGTGAAGTCTTAGGGACAGGGGGTTTAGGGACCCAGTACTTC
TRBV7-3	TRBJ2-5	.	.	CASSLWAGETQYF	TGTGCCAGCAGCTTATGGGCGGGAGAGACCCAGTACTTC
TRBV2	TRBJ2-2	.	.	CASSPSSSDTGELFF	TGTGCCAGCAGTCCGAGCAGCAGCGACACCGGGGAGCTGTTTTTT
TRBV9	TRBJ1-2	.	.	CASSVAAEAGAGGGYTF	TGTGCCAGCAGCGTAGCGGCTGAAGCAGGGGCTGGGGGAGGCTACACCTTC
TRBV9	TRBJ2-7	TRBD2	.	CASSVAGGNGEQYF	TGTGCCAGCAGCGTAGCGGGAGGAAATGGCGAGCAGTACTTC
TRBV2	TRBJ2-3	.	.	CASSVRLTDTQYF	TGTGCCAGCAGTGTCCGTCTCACAGATACGCAGTATTTT
TRBV10-3	TRBJ2-3	TRBD2	.	CAIRTARTSGTTDTQYF	TGTGCCATCAGAACCGCGAGGACTAGCGGGACGACAGATACGCAGTATTTT
TRBV6-1	TRBJ1-3	.	.	CASSEGHGSGNTIYF	TGTGCCAGCAGTGAGGGGCATGGTTCAGGAAACACCATATATTTT
TRBV10-3	TRBJ1-4	TRBD1	few	CAIRAQGDNEKLFF	TGTGCCATCAGAGCACAGGGGGATAATGAAAAACTGTTTTTT
TRBV12-5	TRBJ2-2	.	.	CASGLAGGTGELFF	TGTGCTAGTGGTTTGGCCGGGGGCACCGGGGAGCTGTTTTTT
TRBV29-1	TRBJ2-1	.	.	CSYILDEQFF	TGCAGCTATATCCTCGATGAGCAGTTCTTC
TRBV28	TRBJ2-6	.	few	CASAGGGRSGANVLTF	TGTGCCAGCGCTGGGGGGGGGCGCTCTGGGGCCAACGTCCTGACTTTC
TRBV28	TRBJ1-4	TRBD1	.	CASSPSTGDNEKLFF	TGTGCCAGCAGTCCATCGACAGGGGATAATGAAAAACTGTTTTTT
TRBV19	TRBJ2-2	TRBD1	once	CASSPWDRVMVGELFF	TGTGCCAGTAGTCCCTGGGACAGGGTCATGGTCGGGGAGCTGTTTTTT
TRBV11-3	TRBJ2-7	.	.	CASSLRDSSYEQYF	TGTGCCAGCAGCTTGCGAGATAGCTCCTACGAGCAGTACTTC
TRBV28	TRBJ2-7	.	few	CASTRPQGRNEQYF	TGTGCCAGCACCCGCCCGCAGGGGCGGAACGAGCAGTACTTC
TRBV7-9	TRBJ2-1	.	.	CASSSRDTSYNEQFF	TGTGCCAGCAGCTCCCGGGACACCTCCTACAATGAGCAGTTCTTC
TRBV9	TRBJ2-1	.	.	CASSAQGHPQTGEQFF	TGTGCCAGCAGCGCGCAGGGGCATCCCCAGACTGGAGAGCAGTTCTTC
TRBV5-4	TRBJ2-3	TRBD2	.	CASSVRLAGVADTQYF	TGTGCCAGCAGCGTAAGATTAGCGGGAGTAGCAGATACGCAGTATTTT
TRBV28	TRBJ1-2	.	.	CASSLYVGYTF	TGTGCCAGCAGTCTGTATGTTGGCTACACCTTC
TRBV6-1	TRBJ2-2	TRBD2	.	CASTTSGSFAGELFF	TGTGCCAGCACAACTAGCGGGAGTTTCGCCGGGGAGCTGTTTTTT
TRBV28	TRBJ2-1	.	.	CASSLLDFDEQFF	TGTGCCAGCAGTCTACTCGACTTTGATGAGCAGTTCTTC
TRBV6-4	TRBJ1-2	.	.	CASSDPRVGYGYTF	TGTGCCAGCAGTGACCCCAGGGTTGGCTATGGCTACACCTTC
TRBV7-3	TRBJ1-1	.	.	CASSPDSNRAEAFF	TGTGCCAGCAGCCCCGACAGTAACCGGGCTGAAGCTTTCTTT
TRBV5-6	TRBJ2-5	TRBD1	.	CASSLTGSETQYF	TGTGCCAGCAGCCTGACAGGGAGCGAGACCCAGTACTTC
TRBV7-2	TRBJ2-4	.	.	CASSLVSGPKNIQYF	TGTGCCAGCAGCTTAGTGTCCGGTCCCAAAAACATTCAGTACTTC
TRBV14	TRBJ2-7	TRBD2	.	CASSQGGGTGSYEQYF	TGTGCCAGCAGCCAAGGCGGGGGGACTGGCTCCTACGAGCAGTACTTC
TRBV2	TRBJ1-1	.	.	CASSLQELNTEAFF	TGTGCCAGCAGCCTACAGGAATTGAACACTGAAGCTTTCTTT
TRBV2	TRBJ1-5	.	.	CASNVGRGNQPQHF	TGTGCCAGCAATGTGGGCAGGGGCAATCAGCCCCAGCATTTT
TRBV5-1	TRBJ2-7	TRBD2	.	CASSFRLAGGPTGEQYF	TGCGCCAGCAGCTTCCGACTAGCGGGAGGGCCTACGGGCGAGCAGTACTTC
TRBV6-1	TRBJ2-1	.	.	CASHSTRGYNEQFF	TGTGCCAGCCATTCCACCAGGGGTTACAATGAGCAGTTCTTC
TRBV27	TRBJ2-7	TRBD2	.	CASSFGTSGKDEQYF	TGTGCCAGCAGTTTCGGAACTAGCGGGAAGGACGAGCAGTACTTC
TRBV10-2	TRBJ2-7	TRBD1	few	CASVNRGIDTYEQYF	TGCGCCAGCGTAAACAGGGGTATAGATACCTACGAGCAGTACTTC
TRBV28	TRBJ2-2	TRBD1	.	CASSLGQAHGELFF	TGTGCCAGTTCTCTCGGACAGGCTCACGGGGAGCTGTTTTTT
TRBV7-6	TRBJ2-1	.	few	CASSLRRDGEQFF	TGTGCCAGCAGCTTAAGGCGGGACGGGGAGCAGTTCTTC
TRBV28	TRBJ2-1	TRBD2	.	CASSPAGTSGSNEQFF	TGTGCCAGCAGTCCCGCCGGGACTAGCGGATCCAATGAGCAGTTCTTC
TRBV5-6	TRBJ2-6	.	.	CASSLRGGGANVLTF	TGTGCCAGCAGCTTGAGGGGAGGTGGGGCCAACGTCCTGACTTTC
TRBV27	TRBJ2-5	.	once	CASSLLGLRVRETQYF	TGTGCCAGCAGTTTATTAGGCCTGCGGGTGCGAGAGACCCAGTACTTC
TRBV10-3	TRBJ2-2	.	.	CAISESRETGELFF	TGTGCCATCAGTGAGTCGAGGGAAACCGGGGAGCTGTTTTTT
TRBV30	TRBJ2-6	.	.	CAWDNSGANVLTF	TGTGCCTGGGACAACTCTGGGGCCAACGTCCTGACTTTC
TRBV7-6	TRBJ2-7	TRBD2	.	CASSFASGSYEQYF	TGTGCCAGCAGCTTCGCTAGCGGTTCCTACGAGCAGTACTTC
TRBV7-2	TRBJ2-1	TRBD2	few	CASSLDTPGGRALNEQFF	TGTGCCAGCAGCTTAGACACTCCGGGCGGGAGGGCCCTCAATGAGCAGTTCTTC
TRBV5-1	TRBJ2-1	TRBD1	.	CASSFRGGQGNEQFF	TGCGCCAGCAGCTTCAGAGGGGGACAGGGGAATGAGCAGTTCTTC
TRBV6-5	TRBJ1-3	.	.	CASRGGASAGNTIYF	TGTGCCAGCAGAGGGGGTGCCTCCGCGGGAAACACCATATATTTT
TRBV6-5	TRBJ2-2	TRBD2	.	CASSLAGGNTGELFF	TGTGCCAGCAGTCTAGCGGGAGGGAACACCGGGGAGCTGTTTTTT
TRBV4-1	TRBJ2-3	.	.	CASSRRQETTDTQYF	TGCGCCAGCAGCCGACGACAGGAGACCACAGATACGCAGTATTTT